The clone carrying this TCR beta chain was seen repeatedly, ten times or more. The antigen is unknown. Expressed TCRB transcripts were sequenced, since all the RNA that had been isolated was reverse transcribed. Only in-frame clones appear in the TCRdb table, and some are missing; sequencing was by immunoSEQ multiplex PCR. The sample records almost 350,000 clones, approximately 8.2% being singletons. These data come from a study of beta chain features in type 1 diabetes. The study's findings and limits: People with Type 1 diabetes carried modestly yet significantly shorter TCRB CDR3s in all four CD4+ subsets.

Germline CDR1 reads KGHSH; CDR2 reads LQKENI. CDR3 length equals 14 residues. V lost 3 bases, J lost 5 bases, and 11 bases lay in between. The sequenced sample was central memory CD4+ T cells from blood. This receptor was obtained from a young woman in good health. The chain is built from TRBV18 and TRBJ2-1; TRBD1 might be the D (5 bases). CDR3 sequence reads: CASSPQGQDNEQFF. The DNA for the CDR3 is TGTGCCAGCTCACCTCAAGGACAAGACAATGAGCAGTTCTTC.